These T cell receptor beta chains were read from a single sample in a study of blood T cell repertoires in COVID-19. The protocol was immunoSEQ multiplex PCR, while the TCRdb copy is restricted to in-frame clones and leaves out a portion. The sample yields 110,000 to 150,000 clones, approximately 80% seen once. The source material was peripheral blood. These TCRs come from a woman aged 45-60 years with acute or convalescent COVID-19. Both conserved end residues are part of each CDR3. Fields, in order: D gene, clone size, V gene, J gene, CDR3 DNA, CDR3 protein. A D gene is named only where the DNA matches it firmly. The size entry is marked missing in some rows and otherwise reads once, few, many or a size class.

TRBD1	few	TRBV25-1	TRBJ2-7	TGTGCCAGCAGTAGAGGACAGGGCTCTATCGAGCAGTACTTC	CASSRGQGSIEQYF
TRBD1	-	TRBV28	TRBJ2-5	TGTGCCAGCAGGGGGACAGTCCAAGAGACCCAGTACTTC	CASRGTVQETQYF
-	-	TRBV18	TRBJ1-5	TGTGCCAGCTCACCACCAGAAGGTGGGGAGGCGCCCCAGCATTTT	CASSPPEGGEAPQHF
TRBD2	-	TRBV19	TRBJ2-2	TGTGCCAGTATCCCGGGGGGAGAAAGCACCGGGGAGCTGTTTTTT	CASIPGGESTGELFF
TRBD1	-	TRBV10-2	TRBJ1-6	TGCGCCAGCAGTGAGTCGACAGGGCCTTCACCCCTCCACTTT	CASSESTGPSPLHF
-	-	TRBV6-2/TRBV6-3	TRBJ1-5	TGTGCCAGCAGTTATTATAGTGGGCCCAGCAATCAGCCCCAGCATTTT	CASSYYSGPSNQPQHF
-	-	TRBV5-4	TRBJ2-1	TGTGCCAGCAGCTTGCAGAATGAGCAGTTCTTC	CASSLQNEQFF
TRBD1	once	TRBV13	TRBJ1-2	TGTGCCAGCAGCTTAAAAGTTCCCCAGGGGGCGCGGTATGGCTACACCTTC	CASSLKVPQGARYGYTF
-	-	TRBV6-5	TRBJ2-2	TGTGCCAGCGGCACGAACACCGGGGAGCTGTTTTTT	CASGTNTGELFF
-	-	TRBV28	TRBJ1-1	TGTGCCAGCAGCCCGGGGGGAGGGCCTGGCACTGAAGCTTTCTTT	CASSPGGGPGTEAFF